The rows below give T cell receptor beta chains drawn from one sample of a study of beta chain features in type 1 diabetes. Sequencing used immunoSEQ multiplex PCR; TCRdb keeps in-frame clones, though not all of them. The sample lists about 650,000 clones; 9.5% to 15% were seen once. Sequenced material: naive CD4+ T cells from blood. The receptors were sampled from a man aged 25 to 45 with type 1 diabetes. Both conserved end residues are part of each CDR3. A D gene is named only where the DNA matches it firmly. Expanded clones are given a class, and other clones once, few, many or no size at all.

len	d_gene	v_gene	j_gene	abundance	CDR3nt	CDR3aa
19	.	TRBV7-8	TRBJ2-3	.	TGTGCCAGCAGCCCTCGATCCCGCAGGGTCGGAGTGCTCACAGATACGCAGTATTTT	CASSPRSRRVGVLTDTQYF
12	.	TRBV9	TRBJ1-4	few	TGTGCCAGCAGCGAACGTTCCGGAAAACTGTTTTTT	CASSERSGKLFF
13	.	TRBV13	TRBJ2-5	.	TGTGCCAGCAGATCCGAAGGGGGAGAGACCCAGTACTTC	CASRSEGGETQYF
16	TRBD1	TRBV2	TRBJ2-2	.	TGTGCCAGCAGTGAGACAGGGTATGAGAACACCGGGGAGCTGTTTTTT	CASSETGYENTGELFF
16	TRBD1	TRBV9	TRBJ1-4	.	TGTGCCAGCAGCGTAGGGACAGGGCACGCTAATGAAAAACTGTTTTTT	CASSVGTGHANEKLFF
16	TRBD1	TRBV28	TRBJ2-7	.	TGTGCCAGCAGTTTATTATTGGGACAGGGAGCTTACGAGCAGTACTTC	CASSLLLGQGAYEQYF
14	.	TRBV4-1	TRBJ2-3	.	TGCGCCAGCAGCCAACTCCTCATGGGTGATACGCAGTATTTT	CASSQLLMGDTQYF
15	.	TRBV11-2	TRBJ2-3	few	TGTGCCAGCACCCCCCGGGGCGTAGGCACAGATACGCAGTATTTT	CASTPRGVGTDTQYF
13	.	TRBV18	TRBJ1-2	few	TGTGCCAGCTCACCCTCGGATCAGAGAGGCTACACCTTC	CASSPSDQRGYTF
14	.	TRBV27	TRBJ2-3	few	TGTGCCAGCAGCGTTACGGGAAACACAGATACGCAGTATTTT	CASSVTGNTDTQYF
16	TRBD2	TRBV27	TRBJ2-1	few	TGTGCCAGCAGTTCCGGACTAGCTCTGGGCTTAGGGGAGCAGTTCTTC	CASSSGLALGLGEQFF
13	.	TRBV18	TRBJ2-4	few	TGTGCCAGCTCACCCGGTTTGGATGGGGAGGTGTACTTC	CASSPGLDGEVYF
15	.	TRBV28	TRBJ2-7	.	TGTGCCAGCAGACGTTCCCGGGACGGATTATACGAGCAGTACTTC	CASRRSRDGLYEQYF
13	TRBD1	TRBV29-1	TRBJ1-1	few	TGCAGCGTCGGCAGGGGGTTGGGCACTGAAGCTTTCTTT	CSVGRGLGTEAFF
15	.	TRBV18	TRBJ2-1	few	TGTGCCAGCTCACCACCCGAGGCGGTCTCCAATGAGCAGTTCTTC	CASSPPEAVSNEQFF
13	.	TRBV7-9	TRBJ1-4	few	TGTGCCAGCAGCTTAGACCTGGCGGAAAAACTGTTTTTT	CASSLDLAEKLFF
13	.	TRBV7-9	TRBJ1-1	.	TGTGCCAGCAGCCTTCGGGTTGGCACTGAAGCTTTCTTT	CASSLRVGTEAFF
16	.	TRBV25-1	TRBJ1-2	.	TGTGCCAGCAGCCCACCGGGGATTACCACTAACTATGGCTACACCTTC	CASSPPGITTNYGYTF
14	.	TRBV4-1	TRBJ1-2	.	TGCGCCAGCAGCCAAGAAGGCCAGATCTATGGCTACACCTTC	CASSQEGQIYGYTF
10	.	TRBV10-3	TRBJ2-7	many	TGTGCCATCGGGAGCTACGAGCAGTACTTC	CAIGSYEQYF
14	TRBD1	TRBV6-6	TRBJ1-1	.	TGTGCCAGCAGTCCCCGACAGGGGACCACTGAAGCTTTCTTT	CASSPRQGTTEAFF
13	.	TRBV9	TRBJ1-4	once	TGTGCCAGCAGCCTCTTGGGTGGGGAAAAACTGTTTTTT	CASSLLGGEKLFF
13	TRBD1	TRBV19	TRBJ1-1	.	TGTGCCAGTAGTCTGACAGGGGAGACTGAAGCTTTCTTT	CASSLTGETEAFF
16	.	TRBV9	TRBJ2-6	few	TGTGCCAGCAGCGTAGTTTGGCCTAATGGGGCCAACGTCCTGACTTTC	CASSVVWPNGANVLTF
15	TRBD1	TRBV2	TRBJ2-3	.	TGTGCCAGCAGTTCCACAGGGGGGTCCACAGATACGCAGTATTTT	CASSSTGGSTDTQYF
14	.	TRBV6-5	TRBJ1-1	few	TGTGCCAGCACCAAGGGGCAGGGCAACACTGAAGCTTTCTTT	CASTKGQGNTEAFF
16	TRBD1	TRBV28	TRBJ2-1	.	TGTGCCAGCACACCCACGGGGGACAGGGGAATACGTGAGCAGTTCTTC	CASTPTGDRGIREQFF
15	TRBD1	TRBV7-2	TRBJ2-5	.	TGTGCCAGCAGCTCTACAGGGGGCATAGGGGAGACCCAGTACTTC	CASSSTGGIGETQYF
12	.	TRBV29-1	TRBJ1-4	.	TGCAGCGTAACTCTAGGCAGTGAAAAACTGTTTTTT	CSVTLGSEKLFF
12	.	TRBV29-1	TRBJ1-3	few	TGCAGCGTTGGTAGTTCTGGAAACACCATATATTTT	CSVGSSGNTIYF
13	.	TRBV7-9	TRBJ1-2	few	TGTGCCAGCAGCTTAGTCGCGTTCTATGGCTACACCTTC	CASSLVAFYGYTF
16	.	TRBV30	TRBJ1-1	.	TGTGCCTGGAGTGTAACGGCAGGGGTGAGGAACACTGAAGCTTTCTTT	CAWSVTAGVRNTEAFF
15	TRBD1	TRBV9	TRBJ2-2	.	TGTGCCAGCAGCGTATGGGACAGAAGGGCGGGGGAGCTGTTTTTT	CASSVWDRRAGELFF
16	TRBD1	TRBV28	TRBJ2-3	.	TGTGCCAGCAGCTCTATGGGACAGCCTAGCACAGATACGCAGTATTTT	CASSSMGQPSTDTQYF
12	.	TRBV7-2	TRBJ2-5	few	TGTGCCAGCAGCTTAGAAGCAGAGACCCAGTACTTC	CASSLEAETQYF
16	TRBD1	TRBV5-8	TRBJ1-5	few	TGTGCCAGCAGCTTGGCTTTTGATACAGGGGGACAGCCCCAGCATTTT	CASSLAFDTGGQPQHF
17	TRBD1	TRBV7-9	TRBJ1-4	.	TGTGCCAGCAGCTTAGTGTTGGGGGGACAGGGTAATGAAAAACTGTTTTTT	CASSLVLGGQGNEKLFF
14	.	TRBV5-4	TRBJ1-3	.	TGTGCCAGCAGCTTCCAGAGCTCTGGAAACACCATATATTTT	CASSFQSSGNTIYF
13	TRBD1	TRBV15	TRBJ2-2	.	TGTGCCACCAGCGCCCGAGACAGGGCCTTGCTGTTTTTT	CATSARDRALLFF
14	.	TRBV7-9	TRBJ1-6	.	TGTGCCAGCAGCTTAGTGTATCGGAATTCACCCCTCCACTTT	CASSLVYRNSPLHF
15	TRBD2	TRBV30	TRBJ2-5	.	TGTGCCTGGAGCCCCACTAGCGGGCCCCAAGAGACCCAGTACTTC	CAWSPTSGPQETQYF
14	.	TRBV5-1	TRBJ2-3	few	TGCGCCAGCAGCTTGGAAGGGGCTAGCGATACGCAGTATTTT	CASSLEGASDTQYF
16	TRBD2	TRBV4-2	TRBJ2-3	.	TGTGCCAGCAGCCAATCACTAGCGGTGGGCACAGATACGCAGTATTTT	CASSQSLAVGTDTQYF
13	TRBD1	TRBV7-2	TRBJ1-5	few	TGTGCCAGCAGCCTCGACAGGGATCAGCCCCAGCATTTT	CASSLDRDQPQHF
11	.	TRBV11-2	TRBJ2-7	few	TGTGCCAGCAGCCATGGACGGGACCATAACTTC	CASSHGRDHNF
15	.	TRBV30	TRBJ1-5	.	TGTGCCTGGAGTGCCTCGACAGGAGGCAATCAGCCCCAGCATTTT	CAWSASTGGNQPQHF
12	TRBD1	TRBV29-1	TRBJ1-2	.	TGCAGCTGCCTCGGACAGGGGTATGGCTACACCTTC	CSCLGQGYGYTF
14	.	TRBV10-3	TRBJ2-5	.	TGTGCCAGCCGGGCCTCCCCCCTTCGTGAGACCCAGTACTTC	CASRASPLRETQYF
12	.	TRBV2	TRBJ2-7	few	TGTGCCAGCATTCTAGACAGTTACGAGCAGTACTTC	CASILDSYEQYF